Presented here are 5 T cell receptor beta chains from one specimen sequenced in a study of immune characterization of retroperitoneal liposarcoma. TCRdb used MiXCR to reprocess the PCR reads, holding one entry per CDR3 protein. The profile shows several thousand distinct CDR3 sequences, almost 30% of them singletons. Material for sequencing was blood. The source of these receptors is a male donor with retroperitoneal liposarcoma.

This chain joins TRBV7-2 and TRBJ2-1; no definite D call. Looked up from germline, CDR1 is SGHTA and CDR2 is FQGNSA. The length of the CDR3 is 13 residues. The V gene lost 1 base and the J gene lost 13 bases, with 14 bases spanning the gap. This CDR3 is CASSLGATNIQFF. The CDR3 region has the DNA TGTGCCAGCAGCTTAGGGGCTACAAACATTCAGTTCTTC.

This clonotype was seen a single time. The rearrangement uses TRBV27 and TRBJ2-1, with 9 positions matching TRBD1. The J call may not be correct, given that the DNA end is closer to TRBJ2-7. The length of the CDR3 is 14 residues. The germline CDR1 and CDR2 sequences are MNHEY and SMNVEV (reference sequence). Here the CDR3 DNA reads TGTGCCAGCAGTGGACAGGGGCCAGGCGACGAGCAGTACTTC. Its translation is CASSGQGPGDEQYF.

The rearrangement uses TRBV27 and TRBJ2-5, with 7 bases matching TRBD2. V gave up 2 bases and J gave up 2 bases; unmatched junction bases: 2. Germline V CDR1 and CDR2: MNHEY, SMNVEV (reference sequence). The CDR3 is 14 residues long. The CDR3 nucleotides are TGTGCCAGCAGTTTACTAGCGGAACAAGAGACCCAGTACTTC. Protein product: CASSLLAEQETQYF.

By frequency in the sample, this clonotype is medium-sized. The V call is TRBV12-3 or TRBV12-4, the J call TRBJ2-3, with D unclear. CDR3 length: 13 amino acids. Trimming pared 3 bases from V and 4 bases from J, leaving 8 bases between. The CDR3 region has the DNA TGTGCCAGCAGTTTTTCTGAGGCAGATACGCAGTATTTT. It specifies CASSFSEADTQYF.

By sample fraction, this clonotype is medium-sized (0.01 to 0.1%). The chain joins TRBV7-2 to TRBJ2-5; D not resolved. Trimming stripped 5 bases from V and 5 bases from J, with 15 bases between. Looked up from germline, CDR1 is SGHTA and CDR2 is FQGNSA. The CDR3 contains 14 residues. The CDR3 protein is CASSPSGSTETQYF. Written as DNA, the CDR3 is TGTGCCAGCAGCCCCTCGGGCAGTACGGAGACCCAGTACTTC.